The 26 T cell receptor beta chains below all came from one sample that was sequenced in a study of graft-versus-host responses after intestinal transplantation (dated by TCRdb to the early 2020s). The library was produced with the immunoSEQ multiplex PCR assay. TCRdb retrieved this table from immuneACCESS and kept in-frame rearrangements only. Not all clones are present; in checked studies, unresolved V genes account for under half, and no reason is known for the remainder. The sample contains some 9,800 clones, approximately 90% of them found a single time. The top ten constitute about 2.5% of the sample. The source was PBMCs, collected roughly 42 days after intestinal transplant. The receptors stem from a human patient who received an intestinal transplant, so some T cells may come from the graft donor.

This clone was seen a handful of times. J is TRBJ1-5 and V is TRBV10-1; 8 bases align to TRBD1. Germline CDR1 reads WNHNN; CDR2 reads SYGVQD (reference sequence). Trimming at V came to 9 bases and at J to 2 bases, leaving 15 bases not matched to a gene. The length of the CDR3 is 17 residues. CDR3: CARMIIDRGRRNQPQHF. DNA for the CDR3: TGCGCCAGAATGATAATCGACAGGGGTCGCCGCAATCAGCCCCAGCATTTT.

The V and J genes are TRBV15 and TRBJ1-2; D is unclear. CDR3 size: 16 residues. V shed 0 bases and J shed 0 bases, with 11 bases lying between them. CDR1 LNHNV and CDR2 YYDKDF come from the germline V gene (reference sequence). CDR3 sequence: CATSRDLGSSNYGYTF. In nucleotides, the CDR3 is TGTGCCACCAGCAGAGATCTCGGCAGCTCTAACTATGGCTACACCTTC.

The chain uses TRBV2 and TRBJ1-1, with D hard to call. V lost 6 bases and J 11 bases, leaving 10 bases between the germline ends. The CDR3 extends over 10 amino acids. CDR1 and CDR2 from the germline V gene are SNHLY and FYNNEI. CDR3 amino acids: CASRGPSAFF. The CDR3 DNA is TGTGCCAGCAGGGGCCCGTCGGCTTTCTTT.

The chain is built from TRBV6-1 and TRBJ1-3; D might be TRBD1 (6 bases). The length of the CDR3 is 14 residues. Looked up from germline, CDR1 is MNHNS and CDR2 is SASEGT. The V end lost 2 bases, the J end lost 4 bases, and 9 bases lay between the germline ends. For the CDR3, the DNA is TGTGCCAGCAGTGAATGGGGGCCCGGAAACACCATATATTTT. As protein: CASSEWGPGNTIYF.

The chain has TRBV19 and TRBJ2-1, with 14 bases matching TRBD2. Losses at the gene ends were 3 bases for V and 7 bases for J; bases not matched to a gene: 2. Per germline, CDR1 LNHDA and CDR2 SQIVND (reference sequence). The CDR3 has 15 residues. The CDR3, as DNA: TGTGCCAGTAGTATTGGGACTAGCGGGAGAAATGAGCAGTTCTTC. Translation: CASSIGTSGRNEQFF.

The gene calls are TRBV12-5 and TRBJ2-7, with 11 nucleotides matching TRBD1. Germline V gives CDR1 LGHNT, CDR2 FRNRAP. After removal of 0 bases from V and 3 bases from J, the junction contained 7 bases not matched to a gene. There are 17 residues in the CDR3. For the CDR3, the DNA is TGTGCTAGTGGTTTGGTACAGGGGACAGGGGGGCACTACGAGCAGTACTTC. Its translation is CASGLVQGTGGHYEQYF. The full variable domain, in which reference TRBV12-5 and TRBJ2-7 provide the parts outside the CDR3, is DARVTQTPRHKVTEMGQEVTMRCQPILGHNTVFWYRQTMMQGLELLAYFRNRAPLDDSGMPKDRFSAEMPDATLATLKIQPSEPRDSAVYFCASGLVQGTGGHYEQYFGPGTRLTVT.

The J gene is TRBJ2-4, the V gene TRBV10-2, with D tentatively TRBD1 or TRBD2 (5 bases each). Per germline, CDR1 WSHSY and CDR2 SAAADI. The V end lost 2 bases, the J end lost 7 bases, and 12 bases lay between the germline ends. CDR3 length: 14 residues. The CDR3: CASSEQGGGNIQYF. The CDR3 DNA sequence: TGCGCCAGCAGTGAGCAGGGTGGGGGTAACATTCAGTACTTC.

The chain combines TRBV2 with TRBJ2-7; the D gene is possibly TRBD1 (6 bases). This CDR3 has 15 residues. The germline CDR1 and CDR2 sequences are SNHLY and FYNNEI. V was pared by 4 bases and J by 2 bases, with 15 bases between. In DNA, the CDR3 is TGTGCCAGCAGTGGGGGTTGGACAGTAACCTACGAGCAGTACTTC. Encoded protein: CASSGGWTVTYEQYF.

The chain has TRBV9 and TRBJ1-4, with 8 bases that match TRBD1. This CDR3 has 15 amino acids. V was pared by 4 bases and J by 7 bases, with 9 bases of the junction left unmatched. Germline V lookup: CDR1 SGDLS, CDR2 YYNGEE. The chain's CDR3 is CASSLAGGESEKLFF. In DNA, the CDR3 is TGTGCCAGCAGCCTTGCAGGGGGCGAAAGTGAAAAACTGTTTTTT. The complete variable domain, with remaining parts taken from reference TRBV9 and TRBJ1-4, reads DSGVTQTPKHLITATGQRVTLRCSPRSGDLSVYWYQQSLDQGLQFLIQYYNGEERAKGNILERFSAQQFPDLHSELNLSSLELGDSALYFCASSLAGGESEKLFFGSGTQLSVL.

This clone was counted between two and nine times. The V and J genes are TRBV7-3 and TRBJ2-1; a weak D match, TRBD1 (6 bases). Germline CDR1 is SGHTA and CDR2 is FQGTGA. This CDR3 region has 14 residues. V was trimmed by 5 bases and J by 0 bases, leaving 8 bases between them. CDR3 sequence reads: CASSPDSSYNEQFF. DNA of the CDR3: TGTGCCAGCAGCCCGGACAGCTCCTACAATGAGCAGTTCTTC.

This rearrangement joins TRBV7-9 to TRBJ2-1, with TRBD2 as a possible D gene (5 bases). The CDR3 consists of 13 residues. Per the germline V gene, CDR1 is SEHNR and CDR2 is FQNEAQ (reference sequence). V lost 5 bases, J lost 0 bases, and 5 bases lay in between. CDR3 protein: CASSGSSYNEQFF. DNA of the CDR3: TGTGCCAGCAGCGGGAGCTCCTACAATGAGCAGTTCTTC.

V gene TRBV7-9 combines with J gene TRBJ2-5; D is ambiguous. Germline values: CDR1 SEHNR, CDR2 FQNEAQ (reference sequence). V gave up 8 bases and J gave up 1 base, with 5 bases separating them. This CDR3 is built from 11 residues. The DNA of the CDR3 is TGTGCCAGCGAGCTCCAAGAGACCCAGTACTTC. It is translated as CASELQETQYF. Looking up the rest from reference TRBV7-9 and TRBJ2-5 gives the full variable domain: DTGVSQNPRHKITKRGQNVTFRCDPISEHNRLYWYRQTLGQGPEFLTYFQNEAQLEKSRLLSDRFSAERPKGSFSTLEIQRTEQGDSAMYLCASELQETQYFGPGTRLLVL.

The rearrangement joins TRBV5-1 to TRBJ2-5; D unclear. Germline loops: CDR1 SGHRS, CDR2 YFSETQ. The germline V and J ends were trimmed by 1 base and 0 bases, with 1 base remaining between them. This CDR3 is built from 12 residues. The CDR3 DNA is TGCGCCAGCAGCTTGCACCAAGAGACCCAGTACTTC. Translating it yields CASSLHQETQYF.

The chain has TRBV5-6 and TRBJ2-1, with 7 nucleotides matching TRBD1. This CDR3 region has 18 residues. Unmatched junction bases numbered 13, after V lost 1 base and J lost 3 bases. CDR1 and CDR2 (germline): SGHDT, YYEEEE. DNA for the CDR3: TGTGCCAGCAGCTTGAATCCCACAGGGGACGAAGACTACAATGAGCAGTTCTTC. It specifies CASSLNPTGDEDYNEQFF.

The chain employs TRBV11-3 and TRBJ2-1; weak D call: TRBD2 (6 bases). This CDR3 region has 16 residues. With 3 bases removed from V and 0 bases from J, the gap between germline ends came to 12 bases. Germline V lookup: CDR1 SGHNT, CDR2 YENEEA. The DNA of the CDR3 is TGTGCCAGCAGCTTGCTTGGGGGGTCCTCCTACAATGAGCAGTTCTTC. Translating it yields CASSLLGGSSYNEQFF.

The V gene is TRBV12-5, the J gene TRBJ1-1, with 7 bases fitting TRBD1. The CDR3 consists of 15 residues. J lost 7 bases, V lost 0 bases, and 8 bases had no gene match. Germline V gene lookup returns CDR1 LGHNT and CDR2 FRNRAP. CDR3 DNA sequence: TGTGCTAGTGGTTTGGTAATTCGGACAGGAGATGAAGCTTTCTTT. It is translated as CASGLVIRTGDEAFF.

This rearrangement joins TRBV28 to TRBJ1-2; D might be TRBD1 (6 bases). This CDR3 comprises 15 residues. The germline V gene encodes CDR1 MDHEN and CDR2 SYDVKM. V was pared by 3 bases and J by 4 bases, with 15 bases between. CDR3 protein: CASSLRAGEFYGYTF. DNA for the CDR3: TGTGCCAGCAGTTTGCGGGCAGGGGAGTTCTATGGCTACACCTTC.

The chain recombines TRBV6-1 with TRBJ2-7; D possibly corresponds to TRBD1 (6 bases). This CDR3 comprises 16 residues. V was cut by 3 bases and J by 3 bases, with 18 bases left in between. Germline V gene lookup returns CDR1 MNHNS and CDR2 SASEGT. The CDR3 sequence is CASSDPMGGGIYEQYF. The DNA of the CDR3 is TGTGCCAGCAGTGACCCGATGGGTGGGGGCATCTACGAGCAGTACTTC.

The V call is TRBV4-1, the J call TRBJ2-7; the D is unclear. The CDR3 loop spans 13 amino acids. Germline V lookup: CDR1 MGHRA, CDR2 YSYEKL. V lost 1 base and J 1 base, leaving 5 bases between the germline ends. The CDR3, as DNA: TGCGCCAGCAGCCAAGTCGGTTCCTACGAGCAGTACTTC. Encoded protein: CASSQVGSYEQYF.

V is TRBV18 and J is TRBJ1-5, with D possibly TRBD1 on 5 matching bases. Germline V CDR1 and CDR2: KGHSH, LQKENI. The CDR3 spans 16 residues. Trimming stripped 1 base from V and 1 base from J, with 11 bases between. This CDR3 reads CASSPLDRGSNQPQHF. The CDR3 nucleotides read TGTGCCAGCTCACCACTGGACCGGGGGAGCAATCAGCCCCAGCATTTT.

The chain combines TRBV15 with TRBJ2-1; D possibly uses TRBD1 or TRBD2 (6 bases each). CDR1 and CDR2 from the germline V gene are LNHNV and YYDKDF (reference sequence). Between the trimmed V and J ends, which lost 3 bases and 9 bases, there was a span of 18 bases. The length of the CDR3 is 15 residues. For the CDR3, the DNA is TGTGCCACCAGCAGGAGGGGTGAGGGGGGCGGTGAGCAGTTCTTC. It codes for CATSRRGEGGGEQFF.

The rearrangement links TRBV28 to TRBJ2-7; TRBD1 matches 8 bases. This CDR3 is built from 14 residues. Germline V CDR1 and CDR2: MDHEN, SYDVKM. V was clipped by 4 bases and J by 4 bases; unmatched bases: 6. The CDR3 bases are TGTGCCAGCAGTTCAGGGGACAGGTCTTACGAGCAGTACTTC. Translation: CASSSGDRSYEQYF. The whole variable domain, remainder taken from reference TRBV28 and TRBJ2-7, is DVKVTQSSRYLVKRTGEKVFLECVQDMDHENMFWYRQDPGLGLRLIYFSYDVKMKEKGDIPEGYSVSREKKERFSLILESASTNQTSMYLCASSSGDRSYEQYFGPGTRLTVT.

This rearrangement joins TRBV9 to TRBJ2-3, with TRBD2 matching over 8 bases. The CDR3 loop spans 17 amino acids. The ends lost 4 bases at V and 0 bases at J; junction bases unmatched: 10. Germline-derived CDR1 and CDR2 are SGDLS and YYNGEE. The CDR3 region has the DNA TGTGCCAGCAGCCCACCGTATGCGGGGGGAAGCACAGATACGCAGTATTTT. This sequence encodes CASSPPYAGGSTDTQYF.

The DNA for the CDR3 is TGCGCCAGCAGCCAAGACTTGGGGACAGCCTTCTCTGGGGCCAACGTCCTGACTTTC. Protein sequence: CASSQDLGTAFSGANVLTF. The chain couples TRBV4-1 to TRBJ2-6; the match to TRBD1 covers 7 bases. V lost 0 bases to trimming and J lost 0 bases; unmatched junction nucleotides: 8. This CDR3 is built from 19 residues. The germline V gene encodes CDR1 MGHRA and CDR2 YSYEKL.

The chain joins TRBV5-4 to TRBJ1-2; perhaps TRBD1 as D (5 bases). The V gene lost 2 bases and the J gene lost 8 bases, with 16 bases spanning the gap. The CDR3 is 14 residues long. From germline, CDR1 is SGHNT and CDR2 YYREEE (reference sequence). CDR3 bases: TGTGCCAGCAGCTTCATGGGGGAAGGAAAGGGCTACACCTTC. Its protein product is CASSFMGEGKGYTF.

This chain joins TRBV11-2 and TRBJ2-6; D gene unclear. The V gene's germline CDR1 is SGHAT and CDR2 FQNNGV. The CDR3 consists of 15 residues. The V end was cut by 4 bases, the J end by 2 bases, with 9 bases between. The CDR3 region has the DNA TGTGCCAGCAGCTCGGGTGGGACTGGGGCCAACGTCCTGACTTTC. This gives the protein CASSSGGTGANVLTF.